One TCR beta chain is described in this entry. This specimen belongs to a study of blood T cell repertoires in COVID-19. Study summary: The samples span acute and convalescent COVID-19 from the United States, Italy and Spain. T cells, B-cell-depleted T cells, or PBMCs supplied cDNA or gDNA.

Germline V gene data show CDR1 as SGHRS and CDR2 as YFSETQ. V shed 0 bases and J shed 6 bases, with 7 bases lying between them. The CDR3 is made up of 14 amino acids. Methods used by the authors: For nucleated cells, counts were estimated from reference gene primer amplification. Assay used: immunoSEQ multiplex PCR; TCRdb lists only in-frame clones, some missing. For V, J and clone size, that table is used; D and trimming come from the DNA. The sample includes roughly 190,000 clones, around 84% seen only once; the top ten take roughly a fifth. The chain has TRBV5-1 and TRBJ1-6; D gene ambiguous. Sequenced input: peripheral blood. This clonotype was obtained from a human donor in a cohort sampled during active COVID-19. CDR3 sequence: CASSLDTGNSPLHF. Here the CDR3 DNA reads TGCGCCAGCAGCTTGGATACGGGTAATTCACCCCTCCACTTT.